Following are 25 T cell receptor beta chains from one sample sequenced in a study of blood T cell repertoires in COVID-19. The protocol was immunoSEQ multiplex PCR, while the TCRdb copy is restricted to in-frame clones and leaves out a portion. The table includes approximately 250,000 clones, 75% to 85% detected once. Sequencing was carried out using peripheral blood. These receptors came from a man between 50 and 59 years old with COVID-19, enrolled during active disease.

This sequence joins TRBV19 and TRBJ2-3, with TRBD2 identical over 7 bases. CDR3 size: 15 residues. V was pared by 3 bases and J by 0 bases, with 3 bases of the junction left unmatched. Germline lookup yields CDR1 LNHDA and CDR2 SQIVND (reference sequence). CDR3 sequence: CASSISGGSTDTQYF. Here the CDR3 DNA reads TGTGCCAGTAGTATCTCGGGGGGTAGCACAGATACGCAGTATTTT.

The V gene is TRBV19, the J gene TRBJ1-1, with 7 bases identical to TRBD1. The V segment lost 6 bases and the J segment 0 bases; nucleotides outside the gene matches: 7. This CDR3 has 15 amino acids. The germline gives CDR1 LNHDA, CDR2 SQIVND (reference sequence). CDR3 sequence reads: CASSFRQGVNTEAFF. CDR3 coding DNA: TGTGCCAGTAGCTTTCGACAGGGTGTGAACACTGAAGCTTTCTTT.

The rearrangement links TRBV4-1 to TRBJ1-5; no definite D call. This CDR3 region has 16 residues. V lost 0 bases and J lost 7, with 16 bases in between. Germline V gene sequence: CDR1 MGHRA, CDR2 YSYEKL. DNA for the CDR3: TGCGCCAGCAGCCAAGATAATGGAGGGATAGGGCAGCCCCAGCATTTT. Translating it yields CASSQDNGGIGQPQHF.

This clone was detected a few times. CDR3 protein: CASAGGPNYGYTF. In DNA, the CDR3 is TGTGCCAGCGCCGGGGGGCCTAACTATGGCTACACCTTC. This chain uses TRBV12-3 or TRBV12-4 with TRBJ1-2, with a possible D match to TRBD1 (6 bases). Trimming pared 8 bases from V and 0 bases from J, leaving 10 bases between. This CDR3 comprises 13 residues.

This chain connects TRBV5-5 to TRBJ2-6; TRBD1 aligns across 7 bases. V was clipped by 4 bases and J by 2 bases; unmatched bases: 3. CDR1 is SGHKS, CDR2 YYEKEE, per germline (reference sequence). This CDR3 has 15 amino acids. The CDR3 spells CASSRTGPGANVLTF. The CDR3 nucleotides are TGTGCCAGCAGCCGGACAGGTCCTGGGGCCAACGTCCTGACTTTC.

This rearrangement joins TRBV10-2 to TRBJ2-3; TRBD2 matches 16 bases. Germline V gives CDR1 WSHSY, CDR2 SAAADI. This CDR3 spans 20 amino acids. The ends lost 4 bases at V and 4 bases at J; junction bases unmatched: 14. CDR3 nucleotides: TGCGCCAGCAGTGCCGAGAGTTGGTCCGGGACTAGCGGGGGGGCAGATACGCAGTATTTT. Amino acids: CASSAESWSGTSGGADTQYF.

The chain is built from TRBV15 and TRBJ2-3; D perhaps matches TRBD2 (6 bases). This CDR3 spans 13 amino acids. Trimming took off 2 bases at V and 5 bases at J, with 8 bases between the two ends. CDR1 and CDR2 from the germline V gene are LNHNV and YYDKDF (reference sequence). CDR3 DNA sequence: TGTGCCACCAGCAGACTCGGGGGAGATACGCAGTATTTT. Protein sequence: CATSRLGGDTQYF.

The rearrangement uses TRBV18 and TRBJ2-5; 7 bases fit TRBD1. Germline V gene data show CDR1 as KGHSH and CDR2 as LQKENI. There are 16 residues in the CDR3. J lost 5 bases, V lost 2 bases, and 11 bases had no gene match. The CDR3 DNA sequence: TGTGCCAGCTCACCAACTGCTCCGACAGGGATGGAGACCCAGTACTTC. Translating it yields CASSPTAPTGMETQYF.

The V call is TRBV6-2 or TRBV6-3, the J call TRBJ2-5; D may correspond to TRBD1 or TRBD2 (6 bases each). The germline V and J ends were trimmed by 4 bases and 5 bases, with 14 bases remaining between them. Per germline, CDR1 MNHEY and CDR2 SVGEGT. CDR3 length: 14 amino acids. The CDR3 nucleotides read TGTGCCAGCAGTTTCTCGGGGGCTTTGGAGACCCAGTACTTC. Translation gives CASSFSGALETQYF.

The genes are TRBV18 and TRBJ1-2; no clear D gene. V was trimmed by 1 base and J by 3 bases, leaving 12 bases between them. Germline V gene data show CDR1 as KGHSH and CDR2 as LQKENI. The CDR3 has 15 amino acids. The CDR3 sequence: CASSPLVERDYGYTF. CDR3 coding DNA: TGTGCCAGCTCACCACTTGTGGAGAGGGACTATGGCTACACCTTC. Supplemented by reference TRBV18 and TRBJ1-2, the full variable domain reads NAGVMQNPRHLVRRRGQEARLRCSPMKGHSHVYWYRQLPEEGLKFMVYLQKENIIDESGMPKERFSAEFPKEGPSILRIQQVVRGDSAAYFCASSPLVERDYGYTFGSGTRLTVV.

The genes are TRBV11-1 and TRBJ2-7; 13 nucleotides align to TRBD2. Unmatched junction bases numbered 4, after V lost 5 bases and J lost 3 bases. Germline V gene lookup returns CDR1 SGHAT and CDR2 FQDESV (reference sequence). This CDR3 spans 15 amino acids. The CDR3 spells CASSPWTSGSYEQYF. CDR3 nucleotide sequence: TGTGCCAGCAGCCCATGGACTAGCGGGAGCTACGAGCAGTACTTC.

Note on this clone: One junction end does not reproduce the germline sequence, and a read error may be involved. This chain connects TRBV3-1 (or the pseudogene TRBV3-2) to TRBJ2-1, with unresolved D. This CDR3 comprises 13 residues. The germline gives CDR1 LGHDT, CDR2 YNNKEL (reference sequence). CDR3 protein: CASSQGALQRWIF. CDR3 DNA: TGTGCCAGCAGCCAAGGAGCGCTCCAGAGGTGGATCTTC.

This sequence joins TRBV19 and TRBJ2-1; a weak D match, TRBD2 (6 bases). Trimming removed 5 bases from V and 3 bases from J, with 14 bases in between. The CDR3 totals 15 residues. Germline CDR1 is LNHDA and CDR2 is SQIVND (reference sequence). The CDR3 here is CASSPQGGFYNEQFF. CDR3 bases: TGTGCCAGTAGTCCTCAGGGAGGATTCTACAATGAGCAGTTCTTC.

The V gene is TRBV19, the J gene TRBJ1-1, with D unclear. Germline CDR1 and CDR2: LNHDA and SQIVND (reference sequence). The CDR3 covers 15 residues. V lost 1 base to trimming and J lost 4 bases, with 13 bases between them. The DNA for the CDR3 is TGTGCCAGTAGTATAGGACCCCTCCGGGGCACTGAAGCTTTCTTT. Amino acid sequence: CASSIGPLRGTEAFF.

The rearrangement links TRBV7-2 to TRBJ1-5, with D maybe TRBD1 (5 bases). Looked up from germline, CDR1 is SGHTA and CDR2 is FQGNSA. CDR3 length equals 15 residues. V gave up 6 bases and J gave up 3 bases, with 15 bases separating them. This CDR3 reads CASSLMAGNNQPQHF. For the CDR3, the DNA is TGTGCCAGCAGTCTGATGGCAGGGAACAATCAGCCCCAGCATTTT.

The chain combines TRBV3-1 (or the pseudogene TRBV3-2) with TRBJ2-2; no firm D call. CDR3 size: 15 residues. Germline V gene data show CDR1 as LGHDT and CDR2 as YNNKEL (reference sequence). V was cut by 6 bases and J by 1 base, with 12 bases left in between. The CDR3 loop reads CASRPTSQNTGELFF. The CDR3 region has the DNA TGTGCCAGCAGACCTACCTCTCAGAACACCGGGGAGCTGTTTTTT.

The chain carries TRBV5-1 and TRBJ2-5; D is possibly TRBD2 (5 bases). Germline V gene lookup returns CDR1 SGHRS and CDR2 YFSETQ. This CDR3 has 15 residues. Trimming cost V 5 bases and J 0 bases, with 14 bases left between them. CDR3 amino acids: CASRQWTGYQETQYF. DNA of the CDR3: TGCGCCAGCAGACAATGGACGGGGTACCAAGAGACCCAGTACTTC.

This rearrangement joins TRBV21-1 to TRBJ2-4; TRBD2, the D gene given by the table, was not confirmed from the DNA. TRBV21-1 is classified as a pseudogene. The CDR3 runs to 19 residues. The CDR3 nucleotides read TGTGCCAGCAGCAAAGCTTGGGAGCAGCCCCTTTTAGCCAAAAACATTCAGTACTTC. Encoded protein: CASSKAWEQPLLAKNIQYF.

The chain links TRBV6-6 to TRBJ1-4; 10 positions agree with TRBD1. V shed 2 bases and J 6 bases; nucleotides not matched to a gene: 6. CDR3 size: 16 residues. CDR1 is MNHNY, CDR2 SVGAGI, per germline (reference sequence). The CDR3 reads CASSYRGQGGHEKLFF. For the CDR3, the DNA is TGTGCCAGCAGTTACAGAGGACAGGGGGGGCATGAAAAACTGTTTTTT.

This chain links TRBV3-1 (or the pseudogene TRBV3-2) with TRBJ1-4, with 9 positions matching TRBD1. The V gene end was trimmed by 1 base and the J gene end by 6 bases; junction bases not matched to a gene: 3. CDR3 length: 15 amino acids. Germline assignment: CDR1 LGHDT and CDR2 YNNKEL (reference sequence). The CDR3, as DNA: TGTGCCAGCAGCCAAGGGGGGACAGGGCATGAAAAACTGTTTTTT. As protein: CASSQGGTGHEKLFF.

The CDR3 nucleotides are TGTGCCACTGCTCGACAGGGGGTAAGCTATGGCTACACCTTC. The encoded protein is CATARQGVSYGYTF. The V call is TRBV28, the J call TRBJ1-2, with 9 bases that match TRBD1. The CDR3 has 14 amino acids. CDR1 is MDHEN, CDR2 SYDVKM, per germline. V was pared by 10 bases and J by 4 bases, with 10 bases of the junction left unmatched.

This clone has just one count. The V gene is TRBV6-5, the J gene TRBJ2-5, with TRBD2 as a possible D gene (6 bases). CDR1 is MNHEY, CDR2 SVGAGI, per germline. Trimming cost V 6 bases and J 5 bases, with 19 bases left between them. The CDR3 runs 15 residues. The CDR3 loop is CASSLGGGSGETQYF. The DNA for the CDR3 is TGTGCCAGCAGCTTGGGGGGAGGTAGTGGTGAGACCCAGTACTTC.

The chain carries TRBV28 and TRBJ1-2; no reliable D call. The CDR3 covers 11 residues. Germline V lookup: CDR1 MDHEN, CDR2 SYDVKM. V was trimmed by 3 bases and J by 6 bases, leaving 5 bases between them. As DNA, the CDR3 is TGTGCCAGCAGTTTCGAGGATGGCTACACCTTC. Amino acids: CASSFEDGYTF.

This rearrangement joins TRBV4-1 to TRBJ1-4, with 7 bases fitting TRBD1. Unmatched junction bases numbered 6, after V lost 1 base and J lost 4 bases. CDR1 and CDR2 (germline): MGHRA, YSYEKL. The CDR3 consists of 16 residues. In DNA, the CDR3 is TGCGCCAGCAGCCAAGGTCCGGGACAGCGTAATGAAAAACTGTTTTTT. Its protein is CASSQGPGQRNEKLFF.

V is TRBV9 and J is TRBJ2-1; D is perhaps TRBD1 (5 bases). This CDR3 is built from 14 residues. V was clipped by 2 bases and J by 6 bases, with 12 bases between them. Per the germline V gene, CDR1 is SGDLS and CDR2 is YYNGEE. The CDR3 DNA sequence: TGTGCCAGCAGCGTTAGAGACAGAACCAATGAGCAGTTCTTC. Its translation: CASSVRDRTNEQFF. The full variable domain, in which reference TRBV9 and TRBJ2-1 provide the parts outside the CDR3, is DSGVTQTPKHLITATGQRVTLRCSPRSGDLSVYWYQQSLDQGLQFLIQYYNGEERAKGNILERFSAQQFPDLHSELNLSSLELGDSALYFCASSVRDRTNEQFFGPGTRLTVL.